The present entry profiles one T cell receptor beta chain with its context. Antigen unknown. Germline values: CDR1 ENHRY, CDR2 SYGVKD. This CDR3 is built from 16 residues. Trimming removed 2 bases from V and 2 bases from J, with 14 bases in between. TCRdb reprocessed the 5' RACE reads with MiXCR, giving one entry per CDR3 protein. The sample lists more than 250,000 distinct CDR3 sequences, 15% to 20% seen once, with 22% in the top ten. This entry comes from a study of T-cell memory formation after mild COVID-19. Study-level information: Largely, the TCR clusters proved donor specific. Points from the study as a whole: Mostly located in CM and EM were contracting CD4+ clones, with contracting CD8+ clones located in EMRA. There was a balanced CD4/CD8 profile in clones contracting day 15 to 85, and later expanders leaned CD4+. Cross-reactive memory seemingly joined, as some responding clones were found in pre-infection memory.

The sample consisted of PBMCs or a T cell subset sorted from them (not recorded which). The V gene is TRBV10-3, the J gene TRBJ2-3; D possibly corresponds to TRBD1 (5 bases). The receptor comes from a man younger than 30 who had mild COVID-19 (a few samples of this study predate the infection). Cell type and time point are not known. The CDR3 reads CAISEPGDSYTDTQYF. Here the CDR3 DNA reads TGTGCCATCAGTGAGCCAGGAGACAGCTACACAGATACGCAGTATTTT.